These 5 T cell receptor beta chains were sequenced from one sample in a study of T-cell reconstitution after alpha-beta-depleted transplantation in children. Unique molecular identifiers were used in preparing the TCRbeta library. Each CDR3 protein is one row after TCRdb ran MiXCR on the PCR reads. The sample carries some 400,000 distinct CDR3 sequences, approximately 20% recorded once. The input for sequencing was PBMCs from the stem cell graft donor, taken from the stem cell graft. All receptors derive from a human donor who donated a stem cell graft to a child with acute myeloid leukemia.

There are a few counts of this clonotype. The V and J genes are TRBV28 and TRBJ2-5, with TRBD2 matching over 11 bases. V was pared by 3 bases and J by 5 bases, with 8 bases of the junction left unmatched. CDR3 length: 16 amino acids. Per the germline V gene, CDR1 is MDHEN and CDR2 is SYDVKM. The DNA for the CDR3 is TGTGCCAGCAGTTTGACACTAGCGGGAGTAGGGGAGACCCAGTACTTC. Protein sequence: CASSLTLAGVGETQYF.

A few counts support this clonotype. The chain has TRBV12-3 or TRBV12-4 and TRBJ2-1; 14 bases align to TRBD2. The V segment lost 0 bases and the J segment 4 bases; nucleotides outside the gene matches: 14. This CDR3 contains 21 residues. CDR3 in amino acids: CASSLAPKTSGRAEWYNEQFF. CDR3 nucleotide sequence: TGTGCCAGCAGTTTAGCGCCCAAGACTAGCGGGAGGGCCGAGTGGTACAATGAGCAGTTCTTC.

The rearrangement uses TRBV3-1 and TRBJ2-3; 12 bases agree with TRBD2. V lost 5 bases, J lost 3 bases, and 3 bases stayed unmatched. This CDR3 contains 15 residues. Germline V CDR1 and CDR2: LGHDT, YNNKEL (reference sequence). CDR3 sequence reads: CASSAGLAGTDTQYF. The CDR3 region has the DNA TGTGCCAGCAGCGCAGGACTAGCGGGGACAGATACGCAGTATTTT.

This clonotype was recorded a few times. V is TRBV7-2 and J is TRBJ2-3; TRBD2 agrees at 8 bases. The V segment lost 5 bases and the J segment 9 bases; nucleotides outside the gene matches: 13. The length of the CDR3 is 15 residues. CDR1 is SGHTA, CDR2 FQGNSA, per germline. The CDR3 region is CASSPGLGGIGTQYF. As DNA, the CDR3 is TGTGCCAGCAGCCCGGGACTAGGTGGTATAGGGACGCAGTATTTT.

The V and J genes are TRBV29-1 and TRBJ2-7; 10 bases line up with TRBD1. Germline V gene lookup returns CDR1 SQVTM and CDR2 ANQGSEA. The CDR3 runs to 15 residues. V dropped 3 bases and J dropped 5; count of bases not matched to a gene: 10. CDR3 in amino acids: CSVDFRGQGVDEQYF. The CDR3 coding sequence is TGCAGCGTTGATTTCCGTGGACAGGGGGTTGACGAGCAGTACTTC.